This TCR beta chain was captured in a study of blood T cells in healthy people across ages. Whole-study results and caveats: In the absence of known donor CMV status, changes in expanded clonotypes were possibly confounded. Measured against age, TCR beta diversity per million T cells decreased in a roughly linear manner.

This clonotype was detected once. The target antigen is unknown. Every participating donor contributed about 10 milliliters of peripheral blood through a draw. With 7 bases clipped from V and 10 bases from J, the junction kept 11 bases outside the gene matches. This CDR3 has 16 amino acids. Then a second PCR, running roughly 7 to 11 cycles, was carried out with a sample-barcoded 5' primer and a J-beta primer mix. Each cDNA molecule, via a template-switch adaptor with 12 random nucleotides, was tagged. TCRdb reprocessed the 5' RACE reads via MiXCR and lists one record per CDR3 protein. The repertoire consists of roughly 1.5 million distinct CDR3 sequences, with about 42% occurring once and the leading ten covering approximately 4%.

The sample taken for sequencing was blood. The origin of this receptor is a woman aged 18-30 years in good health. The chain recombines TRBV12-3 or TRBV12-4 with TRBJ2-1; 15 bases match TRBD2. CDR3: CASTPGLAGGRYEQFF. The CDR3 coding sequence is TGTGCCAGCACACCGGGACTAGCGGGAGGAAGGTACGAGCAGTTCTTC.